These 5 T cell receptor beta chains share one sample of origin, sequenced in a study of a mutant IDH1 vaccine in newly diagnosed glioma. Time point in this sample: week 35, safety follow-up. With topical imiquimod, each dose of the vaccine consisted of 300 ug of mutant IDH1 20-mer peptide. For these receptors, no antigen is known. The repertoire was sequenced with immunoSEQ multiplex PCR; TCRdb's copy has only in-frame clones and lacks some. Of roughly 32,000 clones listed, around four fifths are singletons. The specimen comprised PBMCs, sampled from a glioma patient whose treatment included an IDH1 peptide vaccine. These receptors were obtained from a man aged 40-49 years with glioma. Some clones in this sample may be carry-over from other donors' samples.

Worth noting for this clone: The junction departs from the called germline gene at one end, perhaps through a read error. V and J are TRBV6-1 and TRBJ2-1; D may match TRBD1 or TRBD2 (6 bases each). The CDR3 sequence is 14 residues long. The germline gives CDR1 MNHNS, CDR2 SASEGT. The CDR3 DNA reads TGTGTCAGCGCCTCGGGGGCTGGCTACAATGAGCAGTTCTTC. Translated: CVSASGAGYNEQFF.

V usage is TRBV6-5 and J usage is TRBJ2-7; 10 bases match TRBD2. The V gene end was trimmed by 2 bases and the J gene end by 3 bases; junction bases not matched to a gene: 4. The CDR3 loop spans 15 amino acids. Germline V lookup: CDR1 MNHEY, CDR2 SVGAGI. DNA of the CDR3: TGTGCCAGCAGTTACGCTAGCGGGGGAAACTACGAGCAGTACTTC. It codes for CASSYASGGNYEQYF.

Here the CDR3 reads CAISDPRAGYGYTF. Written as DNA, the CDR3 is TGTGCCATCAGTGACCCCCGGGCCGGCTATGGCTACACCTTC. V and J are TRBV10-3 and TRBJ1-2; D uncertain. The CDR3 contains 14 residues. Trimming removed 3 bases from V and 4 bases from J, with 12 bases in between. Germline-derived CDR1 and CDR2 are ENHRY and SYGVKD.

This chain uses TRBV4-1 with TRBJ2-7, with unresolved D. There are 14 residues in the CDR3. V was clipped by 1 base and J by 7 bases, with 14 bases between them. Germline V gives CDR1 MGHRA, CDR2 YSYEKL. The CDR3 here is CASSQGQGLGEQYF. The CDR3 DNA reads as TGCGCCAGCAGCCAAGGTCAAGGGCTGGGAGAGCAGTACTTC.

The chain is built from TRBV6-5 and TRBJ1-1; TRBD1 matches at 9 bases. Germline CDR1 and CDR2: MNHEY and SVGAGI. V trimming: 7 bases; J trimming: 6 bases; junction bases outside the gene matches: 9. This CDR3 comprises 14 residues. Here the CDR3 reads CASIPTGGVAEAFF. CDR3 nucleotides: TGTGCCAGCATTCCAACAGGGGGCGTAGCTGAAGCTTTCTTT.